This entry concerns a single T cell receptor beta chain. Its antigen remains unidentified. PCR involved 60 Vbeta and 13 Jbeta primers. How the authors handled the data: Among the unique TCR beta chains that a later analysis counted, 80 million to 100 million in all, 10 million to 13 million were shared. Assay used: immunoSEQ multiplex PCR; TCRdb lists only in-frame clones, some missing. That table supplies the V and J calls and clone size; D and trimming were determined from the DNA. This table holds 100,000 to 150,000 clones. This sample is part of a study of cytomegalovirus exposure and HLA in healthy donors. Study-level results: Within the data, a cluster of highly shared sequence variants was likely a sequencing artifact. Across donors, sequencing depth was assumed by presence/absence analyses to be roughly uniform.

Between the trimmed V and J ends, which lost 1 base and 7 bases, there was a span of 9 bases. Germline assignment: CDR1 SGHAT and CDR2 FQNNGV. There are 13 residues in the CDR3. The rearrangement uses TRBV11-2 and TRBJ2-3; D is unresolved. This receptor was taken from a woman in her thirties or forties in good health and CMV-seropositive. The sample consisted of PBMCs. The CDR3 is CASSLGPTNTQYF. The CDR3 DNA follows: TGTGCCAGCAGCTTAGGGCCCACGAATACGCAGTATTTT. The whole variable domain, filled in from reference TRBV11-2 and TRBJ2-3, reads EAGVAQSPRYKIIEKRQSVAFWCNPISGHATLYWYQQILGQGPKLLIQFQNNGVVDDSQLPKDRFSAERLKGVDSTLKIQPAKLEDSAVYLCASSLGPTNTQYFGPGTRLTVL.